This T cell receptor (beta chain) is from a study of CD4 T cells in relation to SARS-CoV-2 and coronaviruses. V dropped 8 bases and J dropped 1; count of bases not matched to a gene: 10. The CDR3 is made up of 17 amino acids. Germline loops: CDR1 MNHEY, CDR2 SMNVEV (reference sequence). Unexposed donor CD4+ T cells date from about 2010-2018, before the COVID-19 pandemic. Some clones are missing from TCRdb's copy, which holds only in-frame ones; the method was immunoSEQ multiplex PCR. The repertoire holds tens of thousands of clones, 70% to 90% seen once, with around 1.5% in the top ten. The origin of this receptor is a human donor in good health. The sample was memory CD4+ T cells from PBMCs. The chain joins TRBV27 to TRBJ2-3; 12 bases are a match to TRBD2. Written as DNA, the CDR3 is TGTGCCAGCGGCACTAGCGGGAGGTCCGGTCGCACAGATACGCAGTATTTT. Protein product: CASGTSGRSGRTDTQYF.